This T cell receptor (beta chain) was sequenced during a study of shared clonotypes between healthy human individuals. Whole-study context: The study enrolled a couple of women and three men aged 18 to 49.

Genomic DNA per cell subset filled all wells of several immunoSEQ plates. On ten immunoSEQ deep assay plates, unsorted PBMC DNA was sequenced. Some clones are missing from TCRdb's copy, which holds only in-frame ones; the method was immunoSEQ multiplex PCR. The sample has approximately 500,000 clones, 60% to 80% seen once. Germline V gene sequence: CDR1 MNHNS, CDR2 SASEGT. This CDR3 has 12 residues. Unmatched junction bases numbered 5, after V lost 8 bases and J lost 6 bases. This clone has a count of ten or more. The rearrangement joins TRBV6-1 to TRBJ1-1; TRBD1 matches at 8 bases. The specimen sequenced was PBMCs. The receptor was derived from a woman aged 35 to 49 in good health. Some clones in this sample may be carry-over from other donors' samples. The CDR3 region has the DNA TGTGCCAGCCGACAGGGGAGCGCTGAAGCTTTCTTT. Translation gives CASRQGSAEAFF.